This passage covers 16 T cell receptor beta chains from one sample sequenced in a study of blood T cell repertoires in COVID-19. Assay used: immunoSEQ multiplex PCR; TCRdb lists only in-frame clones, some missing. This sample carries about 170,000 clones, around four fifths of them seen once, and the ten largest clones take about 14%. Material for sequencing was peripheral blood. The receptor set was obtained from a woman in her seventies with COVID-19, enrolled during active disease.

The chain joins TRBV19 to TRBJ2-1; 11 bases align to TRBD1. V was clipped by 4 bases and J by 7 bases; unmatched bases: 6. The CDR3 loop spans 15 amino acids. Per the germline V gene, CDR1 is LNHDA and CDR2 is SQIVND (reference sequence). The CDR3 DNA is TGTGCCAGTAGTACTCGGGACAGGGGGGGGAATGAGCAGTTCTTC. It codes for CASSTRDRGGNEQFF.

The chain recombines TRBV29-1 with TRBJ2-3, with D possibly being TRBD1 (5 bases). Germline V gene lookup returns CDR1 SQVTM and CDR2 ANQGSEA. The CDR3 has 15 residues. Trimming removed 4 bases at V and 1 base at J, with 15 bases between. CDR3 in amino acids: CSVVGTGLRTDTQYF. CDR3 sequence (DNA): TGCAGCGTTGTAGGAACAGGCCTCCGCACAGATACGCAGTATTTT.

This rearrangement joins TRBV30 to TRBJ1-3, with 9 bases identical to TRBD1. The trim removed 2 bases at V and 4 bases at J, leaving 6 bases unmatched. Germline CDR1 and CDR2: GTSNPN and SVGIG (reference sequence). The CDR3 is 15 amino acids. The CDR3 DNA is TGTGCCTGGAGTCGTTCCGGGACAGGGGGAAACACCATATATTTT. This codes for CAWSRSGTGGNTIYF.

This sequence joins TRBV19 and TRBJ2-2; no definite D call. Trimming cost V 4 bases and J 2 bases, with 11 bases left between them. This CDR3 comprises 15 residues. CDR1 and CDR2 from the germline V gene are LNHDA and SQIVND (reference sequence). Written as DNA, the CDR3 is TGTGCCAGTAGTAAGAAACAGATTAACACCGGGGAGCTGTTTTTT. Translating it yields CASSKKQINTGELFF.

The rearrangement joins TRBV21-1 to TRBJ2-7; the table's TRBD2 call for D was not verified on the DNA. TRBV21-1 corresponds to a pseudogene. The CDR3 length is 15 residues. The chain's CDR3 is CASSGRTEIFYEQYV. The CDR3 bases are TGTGCCAGCAGCGGAAGGACTGAGATCTTTTACGAGCAGTACGTC.

This chain connects TRBV7-2 to TRBJ1-1, with unresolved D. The V end was cut by 4 bases, the J end by 0 bases, with 12 bases between. The germline V gene has CDR1 SGHTA and CDR2 FQGNSA. The CDR3 is made up of 15 amino acids. Written as DNA, the CDR3 is TGTGCCAGCAGCTCCGGGTCACGGATGAACACTGAAGCTTTCTTT. This sequence encodes CASSSGSRMNTEAFF.

The J gene is TRBJ1-6, the V gene TRBV11-1; D uncertain. The ends were cut back, 1 base at V and 8 bases at J, with 9 bases in the middle. Germline V gene data show CDR1 as SGHAT and CDR2 as FQDESV (reference sequence). There are 14 residues in the CDR3. The CDR3 is CASSLGGSDSPLHF. The CDR3 region has the DNA TGTGCCAGCAGCTTAGGAGGGAGTGATTCACCCCTCCACTTT.

This clone was seen a few times. V gene TRBV7-9 combines with J gene TRBJ1-4, with D hard to call. The V gene lost 3 bases and the J gene lost 0 bases, with 8 bases spanning the gap. The length of the CDR3 is 15 residues. The germline gives CDR1 SEHNR, CDR2 FQNEAQ (reference sequence). CDR3 sequence: CASSFRTSTNEKLFF. The CDR3 DNA reads as TGTGCCAGCAGCTTTAGGACTTCAACTAATGAAAAACTGTTTTTT.

The rearrangement links TRBV2 to TRBJ1-2, with 10 bases lining up with TRBD1. Germline V CDR1 and CDR2: SNHLY, FYNNEI. With 6 bases clipped from V and 8 bases from J, the junction kept 9 bases outside the gene matches. This CDR3 comprises 14 residues. CDR3 in amino acids: CASRPGQGTEGYTF. As DNA, the CDR3 is TGTGCCAGCAGGCCGGGACAGGGGACAGAAGGCTACACCTTC.

The rearrangement joins TRBV12-3 or TRBV12-4 to TRBJ1-5; a possible D gene is TRBD1 (5 bases). V dropped 5 bases and J dropped 6 bases, with 8 bases sitting between them. The CDR3 runs 12 residues. Written as DNA, the CDR3 is TGTGCCAGCAGTCCGCAGGGTCAGCCCCAGCATTTT. Translation: CASSPQGQPQHF.

The J gene is TRBJ1-1, the V gene TRBV3-1 (or the pseudogene TRBV3-2), with 12 bases matching TRBD1. Per germline, CDR1 LGHDT and CDR2 YNNKEL (reference sequence). CDR3 length equals 14 residues. V lost 5 bases, J lost 8 bases, and 6 bases stayed unmatched. Here the CDR3 reads CASSIGTGGKEAFF. The CDR3 DNA reads as TGTGCCAGCAGCATAGGGACAGGGGGCAAGGAAGCTTTCTTT.

This chain connects TRBV12-3 or TRBV12-4 to TRBJ1-1, with 7 bases lining up with TRBD1. V dropped 5 bases and J dropped 4; count of bases not matched to a gene: 4. The CDR3 sequence is 13 residues long. CDR3 bases: TGTGCCAGCAGTGAAAAGGGGGCCACTGAAGCTTTCTTT. Amino acids: CASSEKGATEAFF.

The CDR3 is CASSYPYTDREEQYF. The DNA of the CDR3 is TGTGCCAGCAGTTACCCCTATACGGACAGGGAAGAGCAGTACTTC. The chain joins TRBV6-6 to TRBJ2-7, with TRBD1 matching 8 bases. With V trimmed by 2 bases and J by 7 bases, 10 bases remained unmatched. The CDR3 contains 15 residues. CDR1 and CDR2 (germline): MNHNY, SVGAGI (reference sequence).

The chain employs TRBV6-5 and TRBJ1-3; maybe TRBD1 (5 bases). V was cut by 6 bases and J by 3 bases, with 12 bases left in between. Germline CDR1 MNHEY, CDR2 SVGAGI. The CDR3 length is 14 residues. The chain's CDR3 is CASSGAGYGNTIYF. The DNA for the CDR3 is TGTGCCAGCAGCGGGGCGGGATATGGAAACACCATATATTTT.

Details on this clone: The junction shows a germline mismatch at one end, possibly a read error. The sample carries other DNA sequences with the same CDR3. The V gene is TRBV7-7, the J gene TRBJ2-1; 7 bases are shared with TRBD2. The germline V gene has CDR1 SSHAT and CDR2 FNYEAQ (reference sequence). The CDR3 loop spans 15 amino acids. CDR3 in amino acids: CASSLEGGRMGEQFF. The CDR3, as DNA: TGTGCTAGCAGCTTAGAGGGCGGGAGAATGGGTGAGCAGTTCTTC.

This sequence joins TRBV23-1 and TRBJ1-3, with a weak D call TRBD1 (5 bases). TRBV23-1 is sorted into the ORF group, with uncertain function. The length of the CDR3 is 15 residues. The ends were cut back, 4 bases at V and 7 bases at J, with 17 bases in the middle. CDR3 sequence (DNA): TGCGCCAGCAGTCCTCTCCGACAGATTGAGAACACCATATATTTT. It codes for CASSPLRQIENTIYF.